Listed below are T cell receptor beta chains from one sample, sequenced in a study of blood T cell repertoires in COVID-19. Profiling relied on immunoSEQ multiplex PCR, and the TCRdb table lists in-frame clones only, not all of them. This repertoire shows around 80,000 clones, about 80% found once; its top ten account for approximately 5.8%. Sequencing input: peripheral blood. The receptor set was obtained from a man in his fifties with active or convalescent COVID-19. The CDR3 runs from the conserved cysteine through the conserved F or W. Each record gives: D gene, clone size, V gene, J gene, CDR3 protein, CDR3 DNA. The D gene is left open where the match is weak. Where a row states a size, it is once, few, many or the class of an expanded clone; other rows omit it.

-,-,TRBV10-1,TRBJ1-4,CASSVGAGEKLFF,TGCGCCAGCAGTGTAGGGGCGGGAGAAAAACTGTTTTTT
TRBD1,-,TRBV3-1/TRBV3-2,TRBJ2-3,CASSQDQGVKGRDTQYF,TGTGCCAGCAGCCAAGATCAGGGGGTTAAGGGGCGGGATACGCAGTATTTT
TRBD1,-,TRBV6-6,TRBJ1-6,CASYGYDRDSPLHF,TGTGCCAGCTACGGATACGACAGGGATTCACCCCTCCACTTT
TRBD1,few,TRBV24-1,TRBJ2-5,CATSDLDRGRETQYF,TGTGCCACCAGTGATTTGGACAGGGGGCGAGAGACCCAGTACTTC
TRBD2,-,TRBV3-1/TRBV3-2,TRBJ2-3,CASSRGLAGDLSYTDTQYF,TGTGCCAGCAGCCGTGGACTAGCGGGAGATCTCTCTTACACAGATACGCAGTATTTT
TRBD1,few,TRBV19,TRBJ1-1,CASSITTGDTEAFF,TGTGCCAGTAGTATAACGACAGGGGACACTGAAGCTTTCTTT
-,-,TRBV5-1,TRBJ1-1,CASSPDGATEAFF,TGCGCCAGCAGCCCGGATGGGGCCACTGAAGCTTTCTTT
TRBD1,-,TRBV19,TRBJ2-2,CASNLGQGYTGELFF,TGTGCCAGTAATTTGGGACAGGGCTACACCGGGGAGCTGTTTTTT
TRBD1,-,TRBV3-1/TRBV3-2,TRBJ1-2,CASSLMAGGNYGYTF,TGTGCCAGCAGTTTAATGGCAGGGGGGAACTATGGCTACACCTTC
TRBD2,-,TRBV6-2/TRBV6-3,TRBJ2-5,CASSYSTSGGDSVTQYF,TGTGCCAGCAGTTACTCGACTAGCGGGGGGGACTCGGTGACCCAGTACTTC
-,-,TRBV4-1,TRBJ2-7,CASGPRTSYEQYF,TGCGCCAGCGGCCCCCGAACTAGTTACGAGCAGTACTTC
-,-,TRBV3-1/TRBV3-2,TRBJ1-1,CASSRGLRTNTEAFF,TGTGCCAGCAGCCGAGGACTGAGGACGAACACTGAAGCTTTCTTT
TRBD2,-,TRBV19,TRBJ2-2,CASSIRTSGTSTGELFF,TGTGCCAGTAGTATTCGGACTAGCGGGACCTCCACCGGGGAGCTGTTTTTT
TRBD1,many,TRBV27,TRBJ1-5,CASSSTTGGPSQPQHF,TGTGCCAGCAGTTCAACGACAGGGGGCCCAAGTCAGCCCCAGCATTTT
TRBD1,few,TRBV5-1,TRBJ2-1,CASSLTGDSRNEQFF,TGCGCCAGCAGCTTGACAGGGGATTCCCGTAATGAGCAGTTCTTC
TRBD2,once,TRBV5-4,TRBJ2-2,CASSPGGAGYTGELFF,TGTGCCAGCAGCCCCGGTGGAGCGGGATACACCGGGGAGCTGTTTTTT
-,-,TRBV2,TRBJ1-1,CASGRERDTEAFF,TGTGCCAGCGGTCGTGAACGGGACACTGAAGCTTTCTTT
TRBD1,-,TRBV4-3,TRBJ1-1,CASSPQGAQGTEAFF,TGCGCCAGCAGCCCCCAGGGGGCGCAGGGGACTGAAGCTTTCTTT
-,-,TRBV25-1,TRBJ1-5,CASRGQGDQPQHF,TGTGCCAGCAGGGGTCAGGGTGATCAGCCCCAGCATTTT
TRBD1,-,TRBV11-3,TRBJ2-5,CASSKGARETQYF,TGTGCCAGCAGCAAGGGGGCTAGGGAGACCCAGTACTTC
-,-,TRBV12-5,TRBJ2-5,CASGLGDGATQYF,TGTGCTAGTGGTTTGGGCGATGGGGCGACCCAGTACTTC
-,-,TRBV5-4,TRBJ1-1,CASSSGFTNTEAFF,TGTGCCAGCAGTTCAGGATTCACGAACACTGAAGCTTTCTTT
TRBD2,-,TRBV7-3,TRBJ2-1,CASSLTPSGGSYNEQFF,TGTGCCAGCAGCTTAACCCCATCGGGGGGTAGTTACAATGAGCAGTTCTTC
TRBD2,-,TRBV10-3,TRBJ2-1,CAISEGLAGGLGEQFF,TGTGCCATCAGTGAGGGGCTAGCGGGGGGGCTCGGTGAGCAGTTCTTC
-,-,TRBV6-6,TRBJ1-2,CASTSGEIYGYTF,TGTGCCAGCACCTCCGGGGAGATTTATGGCTACACCTTC
-,-,TRBV7-8,TRBJ2-3,CASSLIGGEDTDTQYF,TGTGCCAGCAGCTTAATAGGTGGGGAGGACACAGATACGCAGTATTTT
TRBD1,-,TRBV10-2,TRBJ1-3,CASSPGTGTSGNTIYF,TGCGCCAGCAGCCCCGGGACAGGGACCTCTGGAAACACCATATATTTT
TRBD1,-,TRBV5-6,TRBJ1-2,CASSWPGQVRSYGYTF,TGTGCCAGCAGCTGGCCGGGACAGGTCCGAAGCTATGGCTACACCTTC
TRBD2,-,TRBV11-3,TRBJ2-2,CASSLGGGLTGELFF,TGTGCCAGCAGCTTAGGCGGGGGTCTGACCGGGGAGCTGTTTTTT
-,few,TRBV19,TRBJ1-4,CASSEDSNEKLFF,TGTGCCAGTAGCGAGGATTCTAATGAAAAACTGTTTTTT
-,once,TRBV7-2,TRBJ1-1,CASSLEQVTEAFF,TGTGCCAGCAGCTTAGAACAGGTTACTGAAGCTTTCTTT
TRBD1,-,TRBV4-2,TRBJ1-4,CASTHNRGIGTNEKLFF,TGTGCCAGCACGCATAACAGGGGGATAGGAACTAATGAAAAACTGTTTTTT
-,-,TRBV6-4,TRBJ1-1,CASSDRDLGTEAFF,TGTGCCAGCAGTGACCGCGACTTGGGCACTGAAGCTTTCTTT
TRBD1,-,TRBV6-5,TRBJ2-7,CASSYSGTGGYEQYF,TGTGCCAGCAGTTACTCCGGGACAGGGGGCTACGAGCAGTACTTC
TRBD1,-,TRBV10-2,TRBJ1-5,CASSDYRGQNQPQHF,TGCGCCAGCAGTGATTACAGGGGGCAGAATCAGCCCCAGCATTTT
-,-,TRBV30,TRBJ2-6,CAWIGGAGANVLTF,TGTGCCTGGATTGGAGGGGCTGGGGCCAACGTCCTGACTTTC
-,-,TRBV2,TRBJ2-3,CASEQALGDTQYF,TGTGCCAGCGAACAGGCCCTGGGAGATACGCAGTATTTT
TRBD1,-,TRBV2,TRBJ1-2,CASSLTGLDGYTF,TGTGCCAGCAGTTTGACAGGGCTCGATGGCTACACCTTC
-,-,TRBV19,TRBJ2-7,CASRPPDSFYHEQYF,TGTGCCAGTAGACCCCCCGACTCGTTCTACCACGAGCAGTACTTC
-,-,TRBV27,TRBJ2-7,CASSLRAGAGAYEQYF,TGTGCCAGCAGTTTACGGGCGGGCGCCGGAGCCTACGAGCAGTACTTC
-,-,TRBV7-9,TRBJ1-5,CASSLASGNQPQHF,TGTGCCAGCAGCTTAGCCTCGGGCAATCAGCCCCAGCATTTT
TRBD1,-,TRBV13,TRBJ1-4,CASSLRDRGREKLFF,TGTGCCAGCAGCTTAAGGGACAGGGGGCGAGAAAAACTGTTTTTT
-,few,TRBV7-9,TRBJ2-7,CASSLAPTYEQYF,TGTGCCAGCAGCTTAGCCCCAACCTACGAGCAGTACTTC
TRBD1,many,TRBV7-2,TRBJ1-6,CASRPGQTDSPLHF,TGTGCCAGCAGGCCGGGACAGACGGATTCACCCCTCCACTTT
TRBD2,-,TRBV5-8,TRBJ2-1,CASSLGLADYNEQFF,TGTGCCAGCAGCTTGGGGCTAGCGGACTACAATGAGCAGTTCTTC
-,-,TRBV27,TRBJ2-1,CASSFGVGSYNEQFF,TGTGCCAGCAGTTTCGGAGTTGGAAGCTACAATGAGCAGTTCTTC
-,-,TRBV30,TRBJ1-2,CAWSKALAAGRDGYTF,TGTGCCTGGAGTAAAGCTTTAGCGGCAGGGAGGGATGGCTACACCTTC
-,-,TRBV4-1,TRBJ2-2,CASSQVSRETGELFF,TGCGCCAGCAGCCAAGTCTCCAGGGAAACCGGGGAGCTGTTTTTT